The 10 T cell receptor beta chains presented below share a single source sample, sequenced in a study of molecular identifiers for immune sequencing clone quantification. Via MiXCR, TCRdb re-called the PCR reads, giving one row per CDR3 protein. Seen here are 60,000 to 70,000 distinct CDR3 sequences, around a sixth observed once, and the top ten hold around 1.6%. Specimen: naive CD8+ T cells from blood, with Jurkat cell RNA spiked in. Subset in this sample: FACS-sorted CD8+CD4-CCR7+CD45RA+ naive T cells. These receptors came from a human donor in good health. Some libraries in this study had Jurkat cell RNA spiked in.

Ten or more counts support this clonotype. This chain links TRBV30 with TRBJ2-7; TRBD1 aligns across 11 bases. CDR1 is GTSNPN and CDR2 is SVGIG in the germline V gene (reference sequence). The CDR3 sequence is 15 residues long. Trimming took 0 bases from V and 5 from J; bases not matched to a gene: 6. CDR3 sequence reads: CAWSVLGQGVDEQYF. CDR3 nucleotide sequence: TGTGCCTGGAGTGTGTTGGGACAGGGGGTCGACGAGCAGTACTTC.

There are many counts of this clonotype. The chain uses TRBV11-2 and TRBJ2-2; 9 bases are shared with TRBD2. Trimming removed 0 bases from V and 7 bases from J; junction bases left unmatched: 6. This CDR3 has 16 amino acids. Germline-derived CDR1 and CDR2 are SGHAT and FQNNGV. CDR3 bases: TGTGCCAGCAGCTTAGACGTAGCGGGAGAGAGCGGGGAGCTGTTTTTT. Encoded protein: CASSLDVAGESGELFF.

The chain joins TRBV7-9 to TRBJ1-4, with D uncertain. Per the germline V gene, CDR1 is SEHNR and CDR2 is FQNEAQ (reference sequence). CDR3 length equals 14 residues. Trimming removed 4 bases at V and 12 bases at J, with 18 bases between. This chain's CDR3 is CASSSKGRGPELFF. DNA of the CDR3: TGTGCCAGCAGCTCAAAGGGCCGAGGACCCGAACTGTTTTTT. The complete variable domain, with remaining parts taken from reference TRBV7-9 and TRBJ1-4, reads DTGVSQNPRHKITKRGQNVTFRCDPISEHNRLYWYRQTLGQGPEFLTYFQNEAQLEKSRLLSDRFSAERPKGSFSTLEIQRTEQGDSAMYLCASSSKGRGPELFFGSGTQLSVL.

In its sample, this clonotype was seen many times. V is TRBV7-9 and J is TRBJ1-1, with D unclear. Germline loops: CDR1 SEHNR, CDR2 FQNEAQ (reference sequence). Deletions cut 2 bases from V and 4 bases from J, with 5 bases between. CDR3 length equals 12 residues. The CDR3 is CASSLKLTEAFF. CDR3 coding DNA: TGTGCCAGCAGCTTAAAACTCACTGAAGCTTTCTTT.

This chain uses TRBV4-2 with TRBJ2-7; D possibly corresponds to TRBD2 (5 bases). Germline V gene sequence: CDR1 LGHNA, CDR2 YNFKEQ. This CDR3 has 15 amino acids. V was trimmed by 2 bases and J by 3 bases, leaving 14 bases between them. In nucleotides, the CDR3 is TGTGCCAGCAGCCAATCTTACGGGAAACTCTACGAGCAGTACTTC. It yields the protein CASSQSYGKLYEQYF.

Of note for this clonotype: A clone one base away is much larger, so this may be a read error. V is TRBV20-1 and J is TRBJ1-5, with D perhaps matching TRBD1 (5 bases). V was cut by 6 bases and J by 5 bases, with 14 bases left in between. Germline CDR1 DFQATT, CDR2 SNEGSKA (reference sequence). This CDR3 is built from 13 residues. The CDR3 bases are TGCAGTGCCCCTGACAGCGACGATCAGCCCCAGCATTTT. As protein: CSAPDSDDQPQHF.

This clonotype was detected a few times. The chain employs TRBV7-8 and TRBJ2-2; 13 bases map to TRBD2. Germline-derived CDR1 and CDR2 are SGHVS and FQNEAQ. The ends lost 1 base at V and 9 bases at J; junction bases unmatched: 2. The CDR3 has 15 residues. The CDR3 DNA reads TGTGCCAGCAGCTTAGGGACTAGCGGGAGTCGGGAGCTGTTTTTT. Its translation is CASSLGTSGSRELFF.

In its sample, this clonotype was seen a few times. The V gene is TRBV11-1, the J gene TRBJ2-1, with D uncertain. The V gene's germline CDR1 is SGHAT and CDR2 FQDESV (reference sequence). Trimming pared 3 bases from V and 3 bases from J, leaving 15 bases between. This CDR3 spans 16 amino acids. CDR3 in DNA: TGTGCCAGCAGCTTTTATCGGCAGAACCTCTACAATGAGCAGTTCTTC. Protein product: CASSFYRQNLYNEQFF. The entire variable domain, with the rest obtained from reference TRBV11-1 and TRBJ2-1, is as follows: EAEVAQSPRYKITEKSQAVAFWCDPISGHATLYWYRQILGQGPELLVQFQDESVVDDSQLPKDRFSAERLKGVDSTLKIQPAELGDSAMYLCASSFYRQNLYNEQFFGPGTRLTVL.

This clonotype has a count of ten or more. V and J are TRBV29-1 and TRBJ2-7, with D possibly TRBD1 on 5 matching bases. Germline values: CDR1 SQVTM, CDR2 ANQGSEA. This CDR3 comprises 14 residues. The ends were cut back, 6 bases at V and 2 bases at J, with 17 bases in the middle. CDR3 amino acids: CSVLRADLPYEQYF. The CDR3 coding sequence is TGCAGCGTCCTCAGGGCGGACCTACCCTACGAGCAGTACTTC.

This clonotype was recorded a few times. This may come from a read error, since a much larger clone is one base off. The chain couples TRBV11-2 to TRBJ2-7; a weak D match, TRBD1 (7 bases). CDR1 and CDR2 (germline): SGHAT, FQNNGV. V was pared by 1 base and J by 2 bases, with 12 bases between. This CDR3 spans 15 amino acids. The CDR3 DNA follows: TGTGCCAGCAGCTTAGCCAGGGGGAGGACCTACGAGCAGTACTTC. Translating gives CASSLARGRTYEQYF.